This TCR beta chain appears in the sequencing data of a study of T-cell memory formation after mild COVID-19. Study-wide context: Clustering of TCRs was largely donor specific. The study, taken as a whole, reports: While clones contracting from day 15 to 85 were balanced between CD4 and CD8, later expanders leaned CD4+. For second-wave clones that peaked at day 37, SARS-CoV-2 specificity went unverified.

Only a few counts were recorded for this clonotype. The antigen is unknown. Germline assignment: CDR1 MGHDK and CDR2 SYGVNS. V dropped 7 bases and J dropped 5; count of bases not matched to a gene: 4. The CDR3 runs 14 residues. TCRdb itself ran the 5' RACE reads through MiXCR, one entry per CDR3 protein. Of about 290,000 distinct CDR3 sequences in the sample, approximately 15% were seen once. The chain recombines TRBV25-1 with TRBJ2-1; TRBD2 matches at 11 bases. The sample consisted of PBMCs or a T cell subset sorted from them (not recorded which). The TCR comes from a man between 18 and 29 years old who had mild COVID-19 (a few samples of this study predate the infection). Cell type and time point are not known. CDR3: CASTHSGGDNEQFF. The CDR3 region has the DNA TGTGCCAGCACCCATAGCGGGGGGGACAATGAGCAGTTCTTC.